Listed below are T cell receptor beta chains from one sample, sequenced in a study of vaccination effects on CD4 cells after COVID-19. Using immunoSEQ multiplex PCR, the repertoire was profiled, and TCRdb retains in-frame clones only, with some absent. The top ten hold approximately 0.9% of the sample, which has roughly 70,000 clones, approximately 76% seen once. Antigen specificity for these receptors is unknown. This sample comprised CD4+ T cells from PBMCs cultured with HCoV-OC43 spike peptides, obtained after COVID-19 vaccination. The receptors were sampled from a human donor who received a COVID-19 vaccine. The CDR3 runs from the conserved cysteine through the conserved F or W. Where a row states a size, it is once, few, many or the class of an expanded clone; other rows omit it.

V gene: TRBV5-1
clone size: -
CDR3 protein: CASSLEGQKNSPLHF

V gene: TRBV14
clone size: -
CDR3 protein: CASSYGTYNEQFF

V gene: TRBV18
clone size: -
CDR3 protein: CASSPRKGLGELFF

V gene: TRBV6-5
clone size: few
CDR3 protein: CASRLTENYGYTF

V gene: TRBV18
clone size: -
CDR3 protein: CASSPPSGQGPWLTEAFF

V gene: TRBV5-4
clone size: -
CDR3 protein: CASSLRSGGGNEQFF

V gene: TRBV5-8
clone size: -
CDR3 protein: CASPSLASFSTDTQYF

V gene: TRBV24-1
clone size: -
CDR3 protein: CATSRSNEQFF

V gene: TRBV2
clone size: -
CDR3 protein: CASMMRNTEAFF

V gene: TRBV10-1
clone size: -
CDR3 protein: CASSPGQTYGYTF

V gene: TRBV7-6
clone size: -
CDR3 protein: CASSLGLRGNPQHF

V gene: TRBV4-2
clone size: -
CDR3 protein: CASSQEGGGVNSPLHF

V gene: TRBV15
clone size: -
CDR3 protein: CAIGTLGTDTQYF

V gene: TRBV9
clone size: -
CDR3 protein: CASSPVVGQADTQYF

V gene: TRBV6-5
clone size: -
CDR3 protein: CASSSSGTSYYGYTF

V gene: TRBV5-8
clone size: -
CDR3 protein: CASPSSLGRGLNGMNTEAFF

V gene: TRBV6-5
clone size: -
CDR3 protein: CASSPDRSSGNTIYF

V gene: TRBV6-5
clone size: -
CDR3 protein: CASSLSGRIEAFF

V gene: TRBV11-3
clone size: -
CDR3 protein: CASSPGGGRETQYF

V gene: TRBV5-6
clone size: few
CDR3 protein: CASSPGGTHSPLHF

V gene: TRBV29-1
clone size: -
CDR3 protein: CSTSRGLQETQYF

V gene: TRBV3-1/TRBV3-2
clone size: -
CDR3 protein: CASSRREDSGGTEAFF

V gene: TRBV7-2
clone size: -
CDR3 protein: CASSSPGTGKNIQYF

V gene: TRBV6-5
clone size: once
CDR3 protein: CASSYRGQGDGYTF

V gene: TRBV5-1
clone size: -
CDR3 protein: CASSTLTGTSTGELFF

V gene: TRBV9
clone size: -
CDR3 protein: CASSTSGARYF

V gene: TRBV11-2
clone size: -
CDR3 protein: CASSSNRTESETQYF